The clone carrying this T cell receptor beta chain is a singleton in its sample. Its antigen is not identified. Once obtained from cultured CD4+ T cells, the DNA was sequenced using the Oncomine TCR Beta short-read assay. One entry per CDR3 protein, called by TCRdb with MiXCR from the PCR reads. The table includes about 18,000 distinct CDR3 sequences, around 80% detected once. The sample comes from a study of vaccination and CD4 T cells after COVID-19. The CDR3 consists of 14 residues. In germline, CDR1 is SGHVS, CDR2 FQNEAQ. The V end lost 5 bases, the J end lost 4 bases, and 12 bases lay between the germline ends. Findings and caveats of the study: Convalescent patients saw a median roughly 85% of their reactive clones show up only after vaccination.

Documented treatment: roughly 10-day PBMC culture with coronavirus spike peptide pools or control peptides (ViraFEST assay). The sequence was collected from a human donor who received a COVID-19 vaccine. V gene TRBV7-8 combines with J gene TRBJ2-1; a weak D match, TRBD1 (6 bases). Sequenced material: CD4+ T cells from blood, cultured in vitro, taken after SARS-CoV-2 vaccination. The CDR3 reads CASSPRDTYNEQFF. In DNA, the CDR3 is TGTGCCAGCAGCCCCCGGGACACGTACAATGAGCAGTTCTTC.